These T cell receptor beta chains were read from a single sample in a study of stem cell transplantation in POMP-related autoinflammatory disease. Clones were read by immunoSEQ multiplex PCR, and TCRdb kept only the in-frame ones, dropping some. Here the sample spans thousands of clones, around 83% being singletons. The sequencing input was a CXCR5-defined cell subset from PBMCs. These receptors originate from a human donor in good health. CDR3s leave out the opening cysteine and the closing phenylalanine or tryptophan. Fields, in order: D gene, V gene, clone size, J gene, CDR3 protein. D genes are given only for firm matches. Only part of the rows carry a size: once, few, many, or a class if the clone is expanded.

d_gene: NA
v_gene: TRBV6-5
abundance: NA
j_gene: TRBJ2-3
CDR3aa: ASSLNRRDTQY

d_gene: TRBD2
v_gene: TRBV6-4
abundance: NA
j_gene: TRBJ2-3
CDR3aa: ASSVTSGGDADTQY

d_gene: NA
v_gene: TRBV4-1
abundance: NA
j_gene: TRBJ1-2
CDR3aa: ASSQENYGYT

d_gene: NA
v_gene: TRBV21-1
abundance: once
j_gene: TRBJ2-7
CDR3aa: ASSKAARHHAAYEQY

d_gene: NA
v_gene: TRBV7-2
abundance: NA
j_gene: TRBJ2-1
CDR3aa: ASSQIFYNEQF

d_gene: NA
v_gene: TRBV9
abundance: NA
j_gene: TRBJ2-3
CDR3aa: ASSVTLSTDTQY

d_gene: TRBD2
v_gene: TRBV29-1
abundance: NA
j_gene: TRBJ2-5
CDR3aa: SGRDGGAQY

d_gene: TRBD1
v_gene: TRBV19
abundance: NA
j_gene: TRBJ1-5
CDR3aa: ASSIPGQGSYQPQH

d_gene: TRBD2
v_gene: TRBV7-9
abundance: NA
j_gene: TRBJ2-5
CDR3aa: ASSPRLAGAPAYETQY

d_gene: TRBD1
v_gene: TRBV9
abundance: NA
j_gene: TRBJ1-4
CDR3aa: ASSVGWEGQLNEKLF

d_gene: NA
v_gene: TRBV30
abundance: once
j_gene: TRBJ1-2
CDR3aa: AWSVTSLGYGYT

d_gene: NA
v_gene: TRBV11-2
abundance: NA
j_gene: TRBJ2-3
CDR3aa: ASSLVFPGGTDTQY

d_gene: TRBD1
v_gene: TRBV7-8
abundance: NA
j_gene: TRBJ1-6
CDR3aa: ASSSTGGLISPLH

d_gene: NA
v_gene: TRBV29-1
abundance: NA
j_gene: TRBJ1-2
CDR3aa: SVDDSSRYGYT

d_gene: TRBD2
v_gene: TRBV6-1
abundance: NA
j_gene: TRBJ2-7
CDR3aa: ASSGSPGLASPYEQY

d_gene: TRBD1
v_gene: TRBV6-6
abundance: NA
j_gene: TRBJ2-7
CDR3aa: ASSLRQGDYEQY

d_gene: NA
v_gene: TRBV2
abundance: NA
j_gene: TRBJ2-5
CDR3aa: ASSEGVGGGLGTQY

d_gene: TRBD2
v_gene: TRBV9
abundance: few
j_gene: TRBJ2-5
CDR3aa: ASSVGEGKETQY

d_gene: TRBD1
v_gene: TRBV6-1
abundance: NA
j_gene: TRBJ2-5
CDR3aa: ASSRQGGETQY

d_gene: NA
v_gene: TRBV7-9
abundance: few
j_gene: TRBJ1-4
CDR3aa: ASSLAGTEKLF

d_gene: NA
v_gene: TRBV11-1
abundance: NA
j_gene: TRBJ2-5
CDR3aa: ASSPNRVRGTQY

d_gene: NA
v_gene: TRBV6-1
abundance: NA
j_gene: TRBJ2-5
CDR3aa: ATSAVKETQY

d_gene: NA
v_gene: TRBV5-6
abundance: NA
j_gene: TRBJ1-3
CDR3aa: ASSLVRESGNTIY

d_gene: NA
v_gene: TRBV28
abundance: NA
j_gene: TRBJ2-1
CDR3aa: ASSLLGSSYNEQF

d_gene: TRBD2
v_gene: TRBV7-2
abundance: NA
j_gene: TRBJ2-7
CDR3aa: ASSFRRGGLGYEQY

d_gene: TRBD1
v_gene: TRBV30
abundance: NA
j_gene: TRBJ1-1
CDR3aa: AWGGRRGLNTEAF

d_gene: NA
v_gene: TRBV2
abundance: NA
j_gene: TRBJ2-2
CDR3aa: ASSENTWGDEDGELF

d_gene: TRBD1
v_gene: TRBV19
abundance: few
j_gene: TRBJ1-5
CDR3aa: ASSRGDRGLGQPQH

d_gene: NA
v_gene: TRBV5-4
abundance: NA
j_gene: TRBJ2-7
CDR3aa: ASSTMGEQY

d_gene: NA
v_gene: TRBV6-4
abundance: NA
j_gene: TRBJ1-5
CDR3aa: ASVISGGCQDSSNQPQH

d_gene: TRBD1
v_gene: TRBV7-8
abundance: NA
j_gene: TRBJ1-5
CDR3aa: ASSSTGVENQPQH

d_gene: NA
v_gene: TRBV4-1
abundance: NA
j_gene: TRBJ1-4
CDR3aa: ASSQDPPRSFSGNLEKLF

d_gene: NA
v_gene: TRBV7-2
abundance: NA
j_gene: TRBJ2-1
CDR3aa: ASSFPRPPGDEQF

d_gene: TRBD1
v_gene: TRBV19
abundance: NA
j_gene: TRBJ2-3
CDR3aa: ASRGQGENGDTQY

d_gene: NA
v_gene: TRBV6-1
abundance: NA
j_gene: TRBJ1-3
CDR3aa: ASSAPTRPVNTIY

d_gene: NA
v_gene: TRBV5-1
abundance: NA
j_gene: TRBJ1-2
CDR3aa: ASSLPGTTGYGYT